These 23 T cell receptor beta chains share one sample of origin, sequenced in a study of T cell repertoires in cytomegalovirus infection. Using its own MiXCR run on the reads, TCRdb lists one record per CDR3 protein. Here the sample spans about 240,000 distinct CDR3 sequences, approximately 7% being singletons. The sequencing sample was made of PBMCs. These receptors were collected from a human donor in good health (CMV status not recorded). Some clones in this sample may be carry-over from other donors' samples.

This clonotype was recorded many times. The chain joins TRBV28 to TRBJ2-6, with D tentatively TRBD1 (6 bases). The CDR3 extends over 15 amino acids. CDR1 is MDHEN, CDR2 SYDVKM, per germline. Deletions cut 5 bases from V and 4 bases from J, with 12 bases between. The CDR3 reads CASSTQGTGANVLTF. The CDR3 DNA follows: TGTGCCAGCAGTACCCAGGGGACAGGGGCCAACGTCCTGACTTTC.

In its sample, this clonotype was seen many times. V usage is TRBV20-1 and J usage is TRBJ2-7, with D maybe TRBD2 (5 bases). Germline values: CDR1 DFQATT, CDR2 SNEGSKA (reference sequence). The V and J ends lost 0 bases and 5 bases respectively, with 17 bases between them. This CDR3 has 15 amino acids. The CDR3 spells CSARDTGFSVHEQYF. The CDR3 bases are TGCAGTGCTAGAGATACGGGGTTTTCTGTACACGAGCAGTACTTC.

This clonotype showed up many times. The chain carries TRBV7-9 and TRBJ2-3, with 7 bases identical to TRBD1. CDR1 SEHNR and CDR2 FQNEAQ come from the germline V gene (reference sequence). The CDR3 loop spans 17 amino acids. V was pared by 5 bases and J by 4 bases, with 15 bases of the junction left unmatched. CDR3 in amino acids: CASSRTTGFNKADTQYF. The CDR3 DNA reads TGTGCCAGCAGCCGGACGACAGGGTTCAATAAAGCAGATACGCAGTATTTT.

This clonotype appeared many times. The CDR3 protein is CASSLGVVWGPYEQYF. CDR3 coding DNA: TGTGCCAGCAGCTTAGGGGTTGTTTGGGGGCCCTACGAGCAGTACTTC. The V and J genes are TRBV7-6 and TRBJ2-7, with D tentatively TRBD1 (6 bases). The length of the CDR3 is 16 residues. The V gene lost 1 base and the J gene lost 2 bases, with 15 bases spanning the gap. Germline CDR1 reads SGHVS; CDR2 reads FNYEAQ. Filled out from reference TRBV7-6 and TRBJ2-7, the complete variable domain reads GAGVSQSPRYKVTKRGQDVALRCDPISGHVSLYWYRQALGQGPEFLTYFNYEAQQDKSGLPNDRFSAERPEGSISTLTIQRTEQRDSAMYRCASSLGVVWGPYEQYFGPGTRLTVT.

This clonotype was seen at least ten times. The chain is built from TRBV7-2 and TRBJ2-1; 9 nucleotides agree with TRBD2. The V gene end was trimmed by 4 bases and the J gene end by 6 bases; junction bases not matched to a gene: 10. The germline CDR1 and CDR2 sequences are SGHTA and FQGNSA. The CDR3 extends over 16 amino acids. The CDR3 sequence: CASSSLLAGVGNEQFF. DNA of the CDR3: TGTGCCAGCAGCTCCCTCTTAGCGGGGGTCGGCAATGAGCAGTTCTTC.

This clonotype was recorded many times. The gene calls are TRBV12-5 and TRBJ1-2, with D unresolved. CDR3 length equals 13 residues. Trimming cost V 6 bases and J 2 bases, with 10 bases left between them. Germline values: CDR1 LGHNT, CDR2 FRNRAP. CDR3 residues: CASGSTSNYGYTF. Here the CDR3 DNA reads TGTGCTAGTGGATCGACGAGCAACTATGGCTACACCTTC.

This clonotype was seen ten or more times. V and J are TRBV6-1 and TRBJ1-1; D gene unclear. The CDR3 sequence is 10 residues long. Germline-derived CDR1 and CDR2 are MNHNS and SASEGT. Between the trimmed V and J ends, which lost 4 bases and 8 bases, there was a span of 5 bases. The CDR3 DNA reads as TGTGCCAGCAGTGTTGGCGAAGCTTTCTTT. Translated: CASSVGEAFF.

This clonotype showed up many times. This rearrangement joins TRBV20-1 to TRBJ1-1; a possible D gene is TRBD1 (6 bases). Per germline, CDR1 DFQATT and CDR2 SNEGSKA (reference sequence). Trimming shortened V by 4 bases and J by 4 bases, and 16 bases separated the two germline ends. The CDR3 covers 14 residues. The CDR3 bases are TGCAGTGCTACGGGTCTACAGGGAACCACTGAAGCTTTCTTT. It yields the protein CSATGLQGTTEAFF.

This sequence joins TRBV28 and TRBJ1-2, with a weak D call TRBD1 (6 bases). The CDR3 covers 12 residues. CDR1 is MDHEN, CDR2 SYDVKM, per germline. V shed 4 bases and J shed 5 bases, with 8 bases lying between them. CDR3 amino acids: CASSSGQYGYTF. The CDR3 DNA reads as TGTGCCAGCAGTTCCGGACAGTATGGCTACACCTTC.

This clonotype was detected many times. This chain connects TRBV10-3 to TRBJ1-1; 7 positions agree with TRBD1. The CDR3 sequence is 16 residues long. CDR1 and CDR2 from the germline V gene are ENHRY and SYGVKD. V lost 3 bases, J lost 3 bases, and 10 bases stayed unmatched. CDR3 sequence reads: CAISDPTTGSYTEAFF. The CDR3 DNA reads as TGTGCCATCAGTGACCCAACGACAGGGTCGTACACTGAAGCTTTCTTT.

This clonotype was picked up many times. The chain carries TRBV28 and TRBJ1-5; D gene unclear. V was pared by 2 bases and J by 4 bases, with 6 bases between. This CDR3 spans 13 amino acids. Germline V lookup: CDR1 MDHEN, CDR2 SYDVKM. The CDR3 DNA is TGTGCCAGCAGTTTACTAGGAAATCAGCCCCAGCATTTT. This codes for CASSLLGNQPQHF.

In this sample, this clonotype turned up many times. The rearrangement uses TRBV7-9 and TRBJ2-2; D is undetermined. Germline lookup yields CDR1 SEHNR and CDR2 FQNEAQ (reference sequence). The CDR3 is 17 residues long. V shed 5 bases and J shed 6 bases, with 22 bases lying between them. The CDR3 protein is CASSQTQYPHHPGELFF. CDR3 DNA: TGTGCCAGCAGCCAGACCCAGTATCCGCACCACCCCGGGGAGCTGTTTTTT.

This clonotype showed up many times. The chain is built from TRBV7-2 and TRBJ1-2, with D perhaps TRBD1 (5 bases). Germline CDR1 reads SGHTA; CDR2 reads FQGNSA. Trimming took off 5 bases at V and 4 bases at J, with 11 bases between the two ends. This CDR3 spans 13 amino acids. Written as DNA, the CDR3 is TGTGCCAGCAGCCTCCTGACAGCCTATGGCTACACCTTC. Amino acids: CASSLLTAYGYTF.

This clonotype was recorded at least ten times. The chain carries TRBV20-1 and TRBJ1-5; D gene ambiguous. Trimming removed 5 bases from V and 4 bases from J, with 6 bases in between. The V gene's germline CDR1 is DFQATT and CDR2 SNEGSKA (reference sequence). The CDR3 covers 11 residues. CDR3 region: CSAGSNQPQHF. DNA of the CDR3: TGCAGTGCTGGCAGTAATCAGCCCCAGCATTTT.

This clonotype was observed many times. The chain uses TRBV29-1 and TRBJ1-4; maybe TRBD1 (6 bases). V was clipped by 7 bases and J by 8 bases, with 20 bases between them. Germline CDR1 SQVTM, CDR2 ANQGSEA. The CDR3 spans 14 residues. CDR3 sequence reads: CSASGPGAYEKLFF. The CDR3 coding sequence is TGCAGCGCTTCGGGCCCAGGGGCGTACGAAAAACTGTTTTTT.

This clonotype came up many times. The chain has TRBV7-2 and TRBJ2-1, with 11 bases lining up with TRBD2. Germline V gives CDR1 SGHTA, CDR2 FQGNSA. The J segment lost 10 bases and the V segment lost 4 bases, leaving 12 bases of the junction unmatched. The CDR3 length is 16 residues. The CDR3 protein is CASSSTSGGFLREQFF. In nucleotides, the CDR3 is TGTGCCAGCAGCTCCACTAGCGGGGGTTTCCTGAGGGAGCAGTTCTTC.

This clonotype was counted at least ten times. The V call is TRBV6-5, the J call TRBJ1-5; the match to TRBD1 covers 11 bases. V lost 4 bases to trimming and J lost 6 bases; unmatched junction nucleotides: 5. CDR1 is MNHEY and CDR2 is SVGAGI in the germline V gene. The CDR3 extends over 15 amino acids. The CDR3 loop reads CASSFGQGASQPQHF. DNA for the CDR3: TGTGCCAGCAGTTTCGGACAGGGGGCATCTCAGCCCCAGCATTTT.

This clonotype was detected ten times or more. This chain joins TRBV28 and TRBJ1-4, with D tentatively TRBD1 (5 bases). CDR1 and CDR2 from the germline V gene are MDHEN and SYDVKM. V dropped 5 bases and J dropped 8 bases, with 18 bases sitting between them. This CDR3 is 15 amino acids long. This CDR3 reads CASSPVGREREKLFF. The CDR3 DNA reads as TGTGCCAGCAGTCCCGTGGGGCGGGAGAGAGAAAAACTGTTTTTT.

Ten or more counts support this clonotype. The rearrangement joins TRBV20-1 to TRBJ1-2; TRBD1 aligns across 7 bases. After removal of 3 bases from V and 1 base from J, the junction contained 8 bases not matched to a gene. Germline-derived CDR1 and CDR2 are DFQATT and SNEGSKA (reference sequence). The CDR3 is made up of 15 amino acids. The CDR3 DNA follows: TGCAGTGCTAGTCCCCAGACAGGGTTTAACTATGGCTACACCTTC. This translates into CSASPQTGFNYGYTF.

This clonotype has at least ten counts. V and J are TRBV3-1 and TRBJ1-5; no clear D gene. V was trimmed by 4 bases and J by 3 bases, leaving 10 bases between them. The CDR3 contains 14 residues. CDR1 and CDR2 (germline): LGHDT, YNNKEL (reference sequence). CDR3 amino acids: CASSRREINQPQHF. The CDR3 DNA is TGTGCCAGCAGCCGCCGGGAGATCAATCAGCCCCAGCATTTT. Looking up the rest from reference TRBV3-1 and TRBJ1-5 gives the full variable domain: DTAVSQTPKYLVTQMGNDKSIKCEQNLGHDTMYWYKQDSKKFLKIMFSYNNKELIINETVPNRFSPKSPDKAHLNLHINSLELGDSAVYFCASSRREINQPQHFGDGTRLSIL.

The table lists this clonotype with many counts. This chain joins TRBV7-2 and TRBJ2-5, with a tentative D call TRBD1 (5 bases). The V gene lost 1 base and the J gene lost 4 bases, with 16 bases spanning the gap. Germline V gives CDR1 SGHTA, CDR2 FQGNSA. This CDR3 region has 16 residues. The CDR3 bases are TGTGCCAGCAGCTTAGGTCCGGGCAGGACAAGAGAGACCCAGTACTTC. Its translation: CASSLGPGRTRETQYF.

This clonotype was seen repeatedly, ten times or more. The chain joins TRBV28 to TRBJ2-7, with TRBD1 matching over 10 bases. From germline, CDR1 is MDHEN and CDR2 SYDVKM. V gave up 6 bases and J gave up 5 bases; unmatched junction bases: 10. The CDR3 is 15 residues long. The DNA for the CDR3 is TGTGCCAGCAGCCCCCCCGGGACAGGGGTCGACGAGCAGTACTTC. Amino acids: CASSPPGTGVDEQYF.

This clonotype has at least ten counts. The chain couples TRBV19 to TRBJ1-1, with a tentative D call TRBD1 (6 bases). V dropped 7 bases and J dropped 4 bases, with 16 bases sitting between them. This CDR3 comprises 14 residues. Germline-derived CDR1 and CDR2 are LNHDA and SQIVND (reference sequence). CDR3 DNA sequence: TGTGCCAGTATTGGGGGCCCGGGGATCACTGAAGCTTTCTTT. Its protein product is CASIGGPGITEAFF.